This TCR beta chain comes out of a study of CD8 T cells in ankylosing spondylitis. The study's findings and limits: Significant enrichment of disease-linked clones was reported in matched ankylosing spondylitis synovial fluid. Earlier work had already found some motif variants in reactive arthritis synovial fluid and blood. Typical of ankylosing spondylitis blood, it appeared, was a TCR beta motif of roughly eight highly homologous variants. Disease-linked clones were CD8+ and relatively rare in peripheral blood.

This clonotype has only a few counts. Its antigen is as yet unknown. TCRdb re-analysed the 5' RACE reads in MiXCR, keeping a single row per CDR3 protein. Among roughly 140,000 distinct CDR3 sequences, approximately 44% were seen once, and the ten largest hold about 16%. CDR1 is SGDLS, CDR2 YYNGEE, per germline. V was trimmed by 3 bases and J by 5 bases, leaving 15 bases between them. The CDR3 runs 14 residues. The sequencing sample was made of synovial fluid, either unsorted or a sorted T cell fraction (not recorded which). The V call is TRBV9, the J call TRBJ2-7; maybe TRBD1 (6 bases). The clonotype comes from a male donor with ankylosing spondylitis. The CDR3 is CASSANPWGHEQYF. CDR3 coding DNA: TGTGCCAGCAGCGCAAACCCTTGGGGGCACGAGCAGTACTTC. The full variable domain, in which reference TRBV9 and TRBJ2-7 provide the parts outside the CDR3, is DSGVTQTPKHLITATGQRVTLRCSPRSGDLSVYWYQQSLDQGLQFLIQYYNGEERAKGNILERFSAQQFPDLHSELNLSSLELGDSALYFCASSANPWGHEQYFGPGTRLTVT.